Following are 3 T cell receptor beta chains from one sample sequenced in a study of CD8 T cells in Susac syndrome. The authors reverse transcribed 0.5 to 1 ug RNA with random hexamers. Each CDR3 protein gets one entry after TCRdb re-called the immunoSEQ multiplex PCR reads with MiXCR. The sample records approximately 260,000 distinct CDR3 sequences, about 95% being singletons. Material for sequencing was CD4+ T cells from PBMCs. Receptors were obtained from a human donor with Susac syndrome.

This clonotype is a singleton in its sample. The chain combines TRBV7-9 with TRBJ1-2; D might be TRBD1 (6 bases). Deletions cut 1 base from V and 6 bases from J, with 9 bases between. This CDR3 spans 13 amino acids. In germline, CDR1 is SEHNR, CDR2 FQNEAQ (reference sequence). The chain's CDR3 is CASSLGGLDGYTF. The CDR3 DNA follows: TGTGCCAGCAGCTTAGGGGGGCTGGATGGCTACACCTTC.

Worth noting for this clonotype: Compared with germline, one end of the junction differs, possibly owing to a read error. This chain connects TRBV28 to TRBJ2-6; 8 positions match TRBD2. The CDR3 totals 16 residues. The V gene's germline CDR1 is MDHEN and CDR2 SYDVKM. The CDR3 nucleotides read TGTGCCAGCAGTTCACCAAAACCGGGGGGGGCGAACGTCCTGACTTTC. The encoded protein is CASSSPKPGGANVLTF.

This chain uses TRBV9 with TRBJ2-7, with 8 nucleotides matching TRBD2. Germline loops: CDR1 SGDLS, CDR2 YYNGEE. The length of the CDR3 is 16 residues. Losses at the gene ends were 0 bases for V and 6 bases for J; bases not matched to a gene: 11. The CDR3 DNA is TGTGCCAGCAGCGTAGCTTCCGGAACGACTAGCGTCGAGCAGTACTTC. This translates into CASSVASGTTSVEQYF.